This TCR beta chain was identified in a study of human T cells and chemical hapten exposure. Each CDR3 protein is one row after TCRdb ran MiXCR on the RACE reads. The data contain 200,000 to 300,000 distinct CDR3 sequences, 8.6% of them singletons. Sample time point: pre-sensitization, week 0. The treatment denotes: therapeutic diphenylcyclopropenone sensitization with weekly scalp DPC. This clonotype was detected ten times or more. Germline CDR1 reads MNHEY; CDR2 reads SVGEGT. The CDR3 covers 15 residues. J lost 2 bases, V lost 4 bases, and 3 bases had no gene match. This TCR was recovered from a woman in her 40s with alopecia areata. Some clones in this sample may be carry-over from other donors' samples. The rearrangement links TRBV6-2 or TRBV6-3 to TRBJ2-7; 12 bases match TRBD2. The starting material was whole blood, obtained in connection with sensitization to the hapten diphenylcyclopropenone (DPC). The CDR3: CASSLLAGGPYEQYF. The CDR3 DNA is TGTGCCAGCAGTTTACTAGCGGGGGGTCCCTACGAGCAGTACTTC.